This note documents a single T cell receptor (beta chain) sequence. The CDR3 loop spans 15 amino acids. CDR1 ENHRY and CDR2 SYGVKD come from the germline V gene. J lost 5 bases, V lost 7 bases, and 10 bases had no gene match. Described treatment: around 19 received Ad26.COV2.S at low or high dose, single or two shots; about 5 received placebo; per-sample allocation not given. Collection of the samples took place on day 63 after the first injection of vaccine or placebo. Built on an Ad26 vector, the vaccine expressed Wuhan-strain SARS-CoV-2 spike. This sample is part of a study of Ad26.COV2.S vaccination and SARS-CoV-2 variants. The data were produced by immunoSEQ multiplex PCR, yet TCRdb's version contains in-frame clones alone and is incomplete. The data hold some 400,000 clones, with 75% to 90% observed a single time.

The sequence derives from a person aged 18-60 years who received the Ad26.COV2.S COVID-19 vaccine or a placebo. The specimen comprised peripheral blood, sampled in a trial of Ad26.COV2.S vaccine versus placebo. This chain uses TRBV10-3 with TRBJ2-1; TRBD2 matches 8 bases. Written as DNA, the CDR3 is TGTGCCATCAAGGGGCGGGAGGATGGAGACAATGAGCAGTTCTTC. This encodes CAIKGREDGDNEQFF.